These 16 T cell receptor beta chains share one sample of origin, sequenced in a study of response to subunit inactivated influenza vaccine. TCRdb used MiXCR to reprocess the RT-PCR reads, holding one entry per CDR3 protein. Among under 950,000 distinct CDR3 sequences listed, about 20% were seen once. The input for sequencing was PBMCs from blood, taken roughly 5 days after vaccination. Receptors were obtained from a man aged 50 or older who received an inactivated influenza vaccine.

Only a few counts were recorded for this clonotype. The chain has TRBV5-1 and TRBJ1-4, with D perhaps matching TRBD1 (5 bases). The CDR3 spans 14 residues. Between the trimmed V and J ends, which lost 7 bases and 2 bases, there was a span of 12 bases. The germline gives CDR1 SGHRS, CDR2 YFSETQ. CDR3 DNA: TGCGCCAGCCGAGGATCAGGGACTAATGAAAAACTGTTTTTT. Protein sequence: CASRGSGTNEKLFF.

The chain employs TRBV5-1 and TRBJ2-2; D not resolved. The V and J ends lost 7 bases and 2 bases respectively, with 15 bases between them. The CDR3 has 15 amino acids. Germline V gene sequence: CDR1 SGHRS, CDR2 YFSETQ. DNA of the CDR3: TGCGCCAGCGGACGCGAAAGGAGAAACACCGGGGAGCTGTTTTTT. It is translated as CASGRERRNTGELFF.

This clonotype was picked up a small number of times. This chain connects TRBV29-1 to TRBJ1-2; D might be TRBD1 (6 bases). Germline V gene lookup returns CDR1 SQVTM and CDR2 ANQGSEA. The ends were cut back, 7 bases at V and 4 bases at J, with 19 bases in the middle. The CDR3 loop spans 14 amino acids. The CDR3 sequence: CSAIAPGDGYGYTF. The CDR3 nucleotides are TGCAGCGCTATAGCGCCAGGGGATGGCTATGGCTACACCTTC.

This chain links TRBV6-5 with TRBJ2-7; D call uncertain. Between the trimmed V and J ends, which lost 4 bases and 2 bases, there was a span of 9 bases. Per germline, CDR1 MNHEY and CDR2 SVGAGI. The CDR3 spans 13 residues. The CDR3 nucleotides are TGTGCCAGCAGTTCACCAGCAACCTACGAGCAGTACTTC. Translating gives CASSSPATYEQYF.

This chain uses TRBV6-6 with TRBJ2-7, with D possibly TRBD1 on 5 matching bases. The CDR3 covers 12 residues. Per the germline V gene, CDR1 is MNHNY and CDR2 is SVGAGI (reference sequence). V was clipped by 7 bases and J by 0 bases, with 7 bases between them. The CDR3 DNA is TGTGCCAGCACGGACAACTCCTACGAGCAGTACTTC. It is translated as CASTDNSYEQYF.

CDR3 in amino acids: CASRDTSQGVGQETQYF. The CDR3 DNA reads TGTGCCAGCAGGGATACTTCTCAGGGAGTTGGGCAAGAGACCCAGTACTTC. The V and J genes are TRBV11-2 and TRBJ2-5; D is tentatively TRBD1 or TRBD2 (5 bases each). This CDR3 has 17 amino acids. CDR1 is SGHAT, CDR2 FQNNGV, per germline. Deletions cut 6 bases from V and 2 bases from J, with 22 bases between.

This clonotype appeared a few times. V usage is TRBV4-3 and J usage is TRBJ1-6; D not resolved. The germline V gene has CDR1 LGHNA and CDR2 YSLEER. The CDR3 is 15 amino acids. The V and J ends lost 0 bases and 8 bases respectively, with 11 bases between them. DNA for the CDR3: TGCGCCAGCAGCCAAGATCGTCCCTGGGATTCACCCCTCCACTTT. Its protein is CASSQDRPWDSPLHF.

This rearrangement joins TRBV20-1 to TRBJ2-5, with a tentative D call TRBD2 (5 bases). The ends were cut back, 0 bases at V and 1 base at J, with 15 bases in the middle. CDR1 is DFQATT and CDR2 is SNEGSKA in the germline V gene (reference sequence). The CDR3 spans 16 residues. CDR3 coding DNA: TGCAGTGCTAGAGACGGGGAGCCCCGCTCCCAAGAGACCCAGTACTTC. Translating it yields CSARDGEPRSQETQYF.

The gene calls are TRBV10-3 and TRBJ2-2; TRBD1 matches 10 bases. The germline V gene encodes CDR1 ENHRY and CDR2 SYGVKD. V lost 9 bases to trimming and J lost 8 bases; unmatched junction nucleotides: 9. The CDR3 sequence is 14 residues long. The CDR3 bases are TGTGCCATAGGGACAGGGGCCAGGTCGGGGGAGCTGTTTTTT. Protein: CAIGTGARSGELFF.

CDR3 amino acids: CASSLGTSGGAKETQYF. CDR3 nucleotide sequence: TGTGCCAGCAGCTTAGGAACTAGCGGGGGGGCAAAGGAGACCCAGTACTTC. This sequence joins TRBV7-2 and TRBJ2-5; 13 bases align to TRBD2. J was trimmed by 5 bases and V by 1 base; bases with no gene match: 7. This CDR3 contains 17 residues. From germline, CDR1 is SGHTA and CDR2 FQGNSA. The full variable domain, in which reference TRBV7-2 and TRBJ2-5 provide the parts outside the CDR3, is GAGVSQSPSNKVTEKGKDVELRCDPISGHTALYWYRQSLGQGLEFLIYFQGNSAPDKSGLPSDRFSAERTGGSVSTLTIQRTQQEDSAVYLCASSLGTSGGAKETQYFGPGTRLLVL.

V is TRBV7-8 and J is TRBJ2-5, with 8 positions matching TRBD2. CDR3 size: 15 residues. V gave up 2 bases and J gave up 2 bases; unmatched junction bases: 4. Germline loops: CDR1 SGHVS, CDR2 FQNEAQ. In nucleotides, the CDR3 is TGTGCCAGCAGCTTACAGCGGGGGCCACAAGAGACCCAGTACTTC. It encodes CASSLQRGPQETQYF.

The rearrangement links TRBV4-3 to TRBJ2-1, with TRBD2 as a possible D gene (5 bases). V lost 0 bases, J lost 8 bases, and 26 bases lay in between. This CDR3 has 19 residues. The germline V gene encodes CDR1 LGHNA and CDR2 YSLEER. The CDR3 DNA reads TGCGCCAGCAGCCAAGAGAGGGCCCCACCCCTGTTCCCACCACATGAGCAGTTCTTC. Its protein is CASSQERAPPLFPPHEQFF.

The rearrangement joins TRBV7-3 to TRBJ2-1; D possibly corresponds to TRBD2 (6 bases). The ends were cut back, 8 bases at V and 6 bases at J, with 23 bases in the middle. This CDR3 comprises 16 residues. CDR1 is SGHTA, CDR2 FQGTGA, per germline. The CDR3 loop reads CASAKGNGRVGNEQFF. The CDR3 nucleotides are TGTGCCAGCGCCAAGGGTAACGGGAGAGTTGGCAATGAGCAGTTCTTC.

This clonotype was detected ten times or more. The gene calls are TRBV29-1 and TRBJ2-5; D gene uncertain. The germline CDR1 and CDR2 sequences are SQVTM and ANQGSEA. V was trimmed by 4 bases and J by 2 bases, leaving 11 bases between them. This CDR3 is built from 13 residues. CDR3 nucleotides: TGCAGCGTTGTACGGCAGCAACAAGAGACCCAGTACTTC. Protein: CSVVRQQQETQYF. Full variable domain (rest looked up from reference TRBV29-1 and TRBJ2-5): SAVISQKPSRDICQRGTSLTIQCQVDSQVTMMFWYRQQPGQSLTLIATANQGSEATYESGFVIDKFPISRPNLTFSTLTVSNMSPEDSSIYLCSVVRQQQETQYFGPGTRLLVL.

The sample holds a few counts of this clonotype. This chain's CDR3 is CASSLQGALRGSSYNEQFF. The CDR3 nucleotides are TGTGCCAGCAGTTTACAAGGGGCCTTGCGGGGGAGCTCCTACAATGAGCAGTTCTTC. The V and J genes are TRBV27 and TRBJ2-1; TRBD2 matches 7 bases. There are 19 residues in the CDR3. In germline, CDR1 is MNHEY, CDR2 SMNVEV (reference sequence). Trimming removed 2 bases from V and 0 bases from J; junction bases left unmatched: 13.

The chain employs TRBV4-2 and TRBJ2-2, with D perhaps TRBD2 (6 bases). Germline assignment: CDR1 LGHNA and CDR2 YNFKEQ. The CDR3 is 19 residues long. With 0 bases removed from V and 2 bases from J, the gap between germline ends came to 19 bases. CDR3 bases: TGTGCCAGCAGCCAAGAAGGTTTGGAGGGCAGGGTAAACACCGGGGAGCTGTTTTTT. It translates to CASSQEGLEGRVNTGELFF.